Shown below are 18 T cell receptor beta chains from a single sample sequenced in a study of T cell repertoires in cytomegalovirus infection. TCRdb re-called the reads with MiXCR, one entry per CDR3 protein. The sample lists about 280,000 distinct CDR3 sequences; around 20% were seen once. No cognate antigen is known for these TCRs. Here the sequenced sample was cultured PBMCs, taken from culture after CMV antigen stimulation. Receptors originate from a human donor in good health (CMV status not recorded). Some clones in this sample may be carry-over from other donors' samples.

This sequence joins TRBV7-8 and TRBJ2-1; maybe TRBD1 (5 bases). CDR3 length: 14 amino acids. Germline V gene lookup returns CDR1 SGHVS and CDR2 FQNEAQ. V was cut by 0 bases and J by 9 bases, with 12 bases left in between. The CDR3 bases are TGTGCCAGCAGCTTAGCGGTCAGGGCCCCTGAGCAGTTCTTC. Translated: CASSLAVRAPEQFF. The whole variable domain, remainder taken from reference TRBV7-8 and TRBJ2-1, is GAGVSQSPRYKVAKRGQDVALRCDPISGHVSLFWYQQALGQGPEFLTYFQNEAQLDKSGLPSDRFFAERPEGSVSTLKIQRTQQEDSAVYLCASSLAVRAPEQFFGPGTRLTVL.

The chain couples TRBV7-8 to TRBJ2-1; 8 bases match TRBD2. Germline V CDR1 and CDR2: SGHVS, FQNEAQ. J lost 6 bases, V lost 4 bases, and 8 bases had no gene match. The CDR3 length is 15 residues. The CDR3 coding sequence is TGTGCCAGCAGCTCGAAGCGGGAGCGGGGCAATGAGCAGTTCTTC. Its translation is CASSSKRERGNEQFF.

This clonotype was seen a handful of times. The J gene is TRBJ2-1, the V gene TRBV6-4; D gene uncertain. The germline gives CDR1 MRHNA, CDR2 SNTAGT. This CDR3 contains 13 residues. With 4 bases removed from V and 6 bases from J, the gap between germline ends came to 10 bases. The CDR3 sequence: CASSGSHLNEQFF. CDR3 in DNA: TGTGCCAGCAGTGGATCACACCTCAATGAGCAGTTCTTC.

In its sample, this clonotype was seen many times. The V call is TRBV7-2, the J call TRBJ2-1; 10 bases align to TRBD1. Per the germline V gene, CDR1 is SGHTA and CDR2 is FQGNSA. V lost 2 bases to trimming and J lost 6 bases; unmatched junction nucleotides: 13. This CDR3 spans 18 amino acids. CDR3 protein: CASSLRAGGTGAVNEQFF. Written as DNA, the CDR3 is TGTGCCAGCAGCTTACGAGCCGGTGGGACAGGGGCCGTCAATGAGCAGTTCTTC. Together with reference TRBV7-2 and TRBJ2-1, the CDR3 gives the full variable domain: GAGVSQSPSNKVTEKGKDVELRCDPISGHTALYWYRQSLGQGLEFLIYFQGNSAPDKSGLPSDRFSAERTGGSVSTLTIQRTQQEDSAVYLCASSLRAGGTGAVNEQFFGPGTRLTVL.

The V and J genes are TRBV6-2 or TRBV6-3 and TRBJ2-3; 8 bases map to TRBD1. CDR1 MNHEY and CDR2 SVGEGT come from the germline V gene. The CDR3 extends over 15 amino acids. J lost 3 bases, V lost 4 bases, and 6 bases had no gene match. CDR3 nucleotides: TGTGCCAGCAGTTCACTATGGACAGGGACAGATACGCAGTATTTT. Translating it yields CASSSLWTGTDTQYF.

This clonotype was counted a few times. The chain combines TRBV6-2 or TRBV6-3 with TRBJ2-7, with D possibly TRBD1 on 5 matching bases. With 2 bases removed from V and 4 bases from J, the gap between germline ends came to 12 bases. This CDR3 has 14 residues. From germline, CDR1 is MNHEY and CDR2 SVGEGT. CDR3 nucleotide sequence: TGTGCCAGCAGTTACGGGGCAAGGGGATACGAGCAGTACTTC. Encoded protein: CASSYGARGYEQYF.

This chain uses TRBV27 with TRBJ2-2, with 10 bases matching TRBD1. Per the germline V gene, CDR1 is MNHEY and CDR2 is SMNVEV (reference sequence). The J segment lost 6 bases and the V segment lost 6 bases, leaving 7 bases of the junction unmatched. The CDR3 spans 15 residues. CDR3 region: CASRIRDRGSGELFF. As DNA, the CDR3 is TGTGCCAGCAGAATCCGGGACAGGGGATCCGGGGAGCTGTTTTTT.

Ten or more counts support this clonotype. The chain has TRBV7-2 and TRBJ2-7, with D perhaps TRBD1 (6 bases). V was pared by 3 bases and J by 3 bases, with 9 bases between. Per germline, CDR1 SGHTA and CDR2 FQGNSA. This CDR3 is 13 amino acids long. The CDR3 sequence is CASSLTGLYEQYF. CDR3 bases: TGTGCCAGCAGCTTGACAGGACTCTACGAGCAGTACTTC.

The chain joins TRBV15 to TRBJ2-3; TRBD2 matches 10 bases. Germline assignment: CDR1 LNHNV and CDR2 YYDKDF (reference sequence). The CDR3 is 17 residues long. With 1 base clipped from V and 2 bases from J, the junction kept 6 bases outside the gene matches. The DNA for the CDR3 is TGTGCCACCAGCAGAGTCCACCTAGCGGGGGCCACAGATACGCAGTATTTT. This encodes CATSRVHLAGATDTQYF.

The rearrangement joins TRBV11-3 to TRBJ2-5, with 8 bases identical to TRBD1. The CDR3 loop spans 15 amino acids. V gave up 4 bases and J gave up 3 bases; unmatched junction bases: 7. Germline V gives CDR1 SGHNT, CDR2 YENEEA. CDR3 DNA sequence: TGTGCCAGCAGCTCCCCGGGACAGGAGGAAGAGACCCAGTACTTC. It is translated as CASSSPGQEEETQYF.

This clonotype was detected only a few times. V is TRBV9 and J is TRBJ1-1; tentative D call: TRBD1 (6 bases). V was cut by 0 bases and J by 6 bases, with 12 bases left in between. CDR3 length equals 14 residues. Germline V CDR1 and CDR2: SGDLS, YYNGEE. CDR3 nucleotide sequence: TGTGCCAGCAGCGTAGTTTCGGGGGCCGCTGAAGCTTTCTTT. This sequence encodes CASSVVSGAAEAFF.

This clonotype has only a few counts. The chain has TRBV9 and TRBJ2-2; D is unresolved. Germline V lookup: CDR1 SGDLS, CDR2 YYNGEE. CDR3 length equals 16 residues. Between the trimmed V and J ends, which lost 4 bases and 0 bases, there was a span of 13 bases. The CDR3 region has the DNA TGTGCCAGCAGCCCTGCTGGTGGACCGAACACCGGGGAGCTGTTTTTT. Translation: CASSPAGGPNTGELFF.

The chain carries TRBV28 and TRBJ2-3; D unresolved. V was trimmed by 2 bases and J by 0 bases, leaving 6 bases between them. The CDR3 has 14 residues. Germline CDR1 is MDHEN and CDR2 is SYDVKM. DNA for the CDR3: TGTGCCAGCAGTTTAACAGTCAGCACAGATACGCAGTATTTT. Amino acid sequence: CASSLTVSTDTQYF.

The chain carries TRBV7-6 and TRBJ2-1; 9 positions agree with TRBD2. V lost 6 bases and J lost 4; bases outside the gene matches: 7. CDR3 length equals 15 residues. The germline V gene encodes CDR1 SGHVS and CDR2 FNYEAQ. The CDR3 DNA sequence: TGTGCCAGCAGTCAAACTAGCGGGCCGTACAATGAGCAGTTCTTC. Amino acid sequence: CASSQTSGPYNEQFF. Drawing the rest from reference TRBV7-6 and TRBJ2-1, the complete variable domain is GAGVSQSPRYKVTKRGQDVALRCDPISGHVSLYWYRQALGQGPEFLTYFNYEAQQDKSGLPNDRFSAERPEGSISTLTIQRTEQRDSAMYRCASSQTSGPYNEQFFGPGTRLTVL.

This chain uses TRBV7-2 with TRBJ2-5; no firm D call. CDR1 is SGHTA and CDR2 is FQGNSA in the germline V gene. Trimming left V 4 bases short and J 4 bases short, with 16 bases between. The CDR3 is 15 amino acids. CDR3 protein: CASSYVAGVSETQYF. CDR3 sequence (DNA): TGTGCCAGCAGCTACGTGGCAGGCGTCTCAGAGACCCAGTACTTC.

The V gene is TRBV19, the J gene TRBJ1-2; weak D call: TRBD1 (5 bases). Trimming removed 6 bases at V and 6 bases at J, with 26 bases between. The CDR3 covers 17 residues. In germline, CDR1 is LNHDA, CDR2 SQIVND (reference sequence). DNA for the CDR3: TGTGCCAGTAGACCACAGAGCTCCCGGGGCAACTATGATGGCTACACCTTC. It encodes CASRPQSSRGNYDGYTF.

CDR3 sequence: CASTYQNQDEQFF. DNA for the CDR3: TGTGCCAGCACCTACCAAAACCAGGATGAGCAGTTCTTC. V is TRBV5-4 and J is TRBJ2-1; no clear D gene. Trimming stripped 6 bases from V and 8 bases from J, with 15 bases between. CDR3 length: 13 amino acids. The germline CDR1 and CDR2 sequences are SGHNT and YYREEE (reference sequence).

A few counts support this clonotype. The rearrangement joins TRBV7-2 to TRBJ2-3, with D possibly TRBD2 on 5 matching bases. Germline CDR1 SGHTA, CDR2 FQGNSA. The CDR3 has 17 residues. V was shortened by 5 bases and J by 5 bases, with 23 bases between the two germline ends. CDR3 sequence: CASSILISGTQRDTQYF. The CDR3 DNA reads TGTGCCAGCAGCATACTAATATCGGGAACCCAGAGAGATACGCAGTATTTT.